This T cell receptor (beta chain) was sequenced for a study of blood T cell repertoires in COVID-19. Study information: There were acute and convalescent COVID-19 samples, and they came from the United States, Italy and Spain. Sources were T cells, B-cell-depleted T cells, or PBMCs; the material itself was cDNA or gDNA.

The germline V gene encodes CDR1 LGHDT and CDR2 YNNKEL (reference sequence). The V segment lost 5 bases and the J segment 5 bases; nucleotides outside the gene matches: 9. CDR3 size: 14 residues. This clone has only one observation. In the original processing: For nucleated cells, counts were estimated from reference gene primer amplification. Assay used: immunoSEQ multiplex PCR; TCRdb lists only in-frame clones, some missing. V, J and clone size derive from that table, while D and trimming were established from the DNA sequence. This sample has 100,000 to 150,000 clones, with approximately 80% found just once.

The sequenced sample consisted of peripheral blood. The rearrangement links TRBV3-1 (or the pseudogene TRBV3-2) to TRBJ2-7; 7 bases map to TRBD1. The origin of this receptor is a woman between 45 and 60 years old with acute or convalescent COVID-19. The CDR3 region has the DNA TGTGCCAGCAGCTTCCGGACAGGTCTGGACGAGCAGTACTTC. It yields the protein CASSFRTGLDEQYF.